Sequencing of this T cell receptor (beta chain) was carried out in a study of T cell repertoires in cytomegalovirus infection. This clonotype was seen more than once but under ten times. V gave up 5 bases and J gave up 2 bases, with 12 bases separating them. CDR1 and CDR2 from the germline V gene are MNHNS and SASEGT. This CDR3 contains 15 residues. In TCRdb, the reads were re-called with MiXCR into one record per CDR3 protein. This sample has fewer than 550,000 distinct CDR3 sequences, with roughly 10% found just once. Material: PBMCs. The clonotype comes from a human donor in good health (CMV status not recorded). Some clones in this sample may be carry-over from other donors' samples. This chain links TRBV6-1 with TRBJ2-2; D assignment may be TRBD1 or TRBD2 (5 bases each). The CDR3 here is CASSRGKDNTGELFF. CDR3 coding DNA: TGTGCCAGCAGTCGGGGCAAGGATAACACCGGGGAGCTGTTTTTT.